This T cell receptor beta chain was retrieved from a study of blood T cell repertoires in COVID-19. The CDR3 extends over 13 amino acids. Produced via immunoSEQ multiplex PCR; TCRdb's table is partial and in-frame only. This table holds fewer than 300,000 clones, more than 85% found once. This clone was seen just once. The chain recombines TRBV21-1 with TRBJ2-1; the listed D gene, TRBD2, was not tested against the DNA. TRBV21-1 is a pseudogene segment. Sequencing was carried out using peripheral blood. The clonotype comes from a person aged 18 to 30 with COVID-19, enrolled during active disease. CDR3 coding DNA: TGTGCCGGAGGACGGGTAAGGCATAATGAGCAGTTCTTC. Translating it yields CAGGRVRHNEQFF.